This T cell receptor (beta chain) stems from a study of T-cell reconstitution after alpha-beta-depleted transplantation in children. Study results and caveats: Several hundred expanded graft clones reportedly gave rise to the alpha-beta T cells present about two months after transplant. Most T-cell counts and diversity one year after the transplant came from T cells that were newly produced. Surviving recipient T cells and thymic progenitors underlay high day-60 TCRbeta diversity in some patients.

The CDR3 has 14 residues. Germline CDR1 is SGHRS and CDR2 is YFSETQ. Trimming removed 6 bases from V and 5 bases from J; junction bases left unmatched: 6. A library of TCRbeta sequences, prepared with unique molecular identifiers, was generated. TCRdb ran MiXCR on the PCR reads and lists one entry per CDR3 protein. The sample lists 450,000 to 700,000 distinct CDR3 sequences, about a quarter occurring once. This clonotype has only a few counts. Antigen: not known. The chain links TRBV5-1 to TRBJ2-3; 10 bases fit TRBD2. The material was PBMCs, obtained before TCRalphabeta/CD19-depleted stem cell transplant. The sequence was obtained from a boy younger than two with Wiskott-Aldrich syndrome, due to receive a stem cell transplant. CDR3 bases: TGCGCCAGCACATCCGGGACTAGCGAAGATACGCAGTATTTT. Amino acids: CASTSGTSEDTQYF.